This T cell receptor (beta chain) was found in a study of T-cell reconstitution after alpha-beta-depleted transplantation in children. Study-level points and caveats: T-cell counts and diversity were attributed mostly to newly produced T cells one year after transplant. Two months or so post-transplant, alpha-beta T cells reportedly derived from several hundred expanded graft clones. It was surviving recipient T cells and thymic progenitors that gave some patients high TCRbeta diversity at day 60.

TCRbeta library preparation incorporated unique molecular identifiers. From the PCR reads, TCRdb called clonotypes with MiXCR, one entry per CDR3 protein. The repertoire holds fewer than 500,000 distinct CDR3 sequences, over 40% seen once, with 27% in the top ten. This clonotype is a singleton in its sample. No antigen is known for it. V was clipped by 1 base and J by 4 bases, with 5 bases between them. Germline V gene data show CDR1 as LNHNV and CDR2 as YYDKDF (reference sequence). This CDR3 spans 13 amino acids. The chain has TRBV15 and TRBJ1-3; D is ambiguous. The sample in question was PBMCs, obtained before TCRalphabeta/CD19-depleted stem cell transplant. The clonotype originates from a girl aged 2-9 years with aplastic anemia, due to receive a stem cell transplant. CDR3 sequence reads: CATSRGRGNTIYF. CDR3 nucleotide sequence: TGTGCCACCAGCAGAGGGAGAGGAAACACCATATATTTT.